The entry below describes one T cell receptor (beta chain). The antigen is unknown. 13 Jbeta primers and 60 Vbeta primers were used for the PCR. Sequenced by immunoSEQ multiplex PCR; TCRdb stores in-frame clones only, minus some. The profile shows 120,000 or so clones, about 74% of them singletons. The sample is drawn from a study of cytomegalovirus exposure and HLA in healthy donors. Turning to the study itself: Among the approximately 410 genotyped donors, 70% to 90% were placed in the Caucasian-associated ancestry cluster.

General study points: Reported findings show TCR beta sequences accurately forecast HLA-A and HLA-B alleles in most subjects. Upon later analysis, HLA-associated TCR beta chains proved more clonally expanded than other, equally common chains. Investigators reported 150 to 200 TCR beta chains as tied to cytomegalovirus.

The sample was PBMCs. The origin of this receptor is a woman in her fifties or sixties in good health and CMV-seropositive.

CDR3 nucleotides: TGCGCCAGCAGCCCTCGCCGATCTAGCGGGGGGTCAACCGGGGGCACAGATACGCAGTATTTT. Its translation: CASSPRRSSGGSTGGTDTQYF. V is TRBV4-3 and J is TRBJ2-3, with 11 nucleotides matching TRBD2. V was clipped by 4 bases and J by 1 base; unmatched bases: 19. The CDR3 has 21 residues. The germline V gene has CDR1 LGHNA and CDR2 YSLEER.